The entry below describes one T cell receptor (beta chain). The specificity of this receptor is unknown. No clone much larger than this one lies a single base away; base qualities are absent. Healthy HIV-negative adults with no recently reported acute infections or vaccinations were included as donors. All donors were Caucasian adults living in Nashville, Tennessee, USA. In the unsorted samples, around 81 million PBMCs were counted, and genomic DNA was extracted using the QIAamp DNA Blood Mini kit. Blood was obtained by leukapheresis, after which PBMCs were separated by Ficoll-Histopaque density gradient centrifugation and cryopreserved in liquid nitrogen vapor phase. The data originate from a study of shared clonotypes between healthy human individuals (dated by TCRdb to between 2020 and 2021). Study-level background: Two women and a few men aged 18 to 49 years were included in the cohort. Each donor's leukapheresis produced roughly between roughly 0.85 and 9.5 billion PBMCs. Blood TCR repertoires of five healthy adults were deeply sequenced to estimate repertoire size and the extent of clonotype sharing between individuals. To increase sequencing depth and limit assay-specific biases, different laboratories used diverse techniques to prepare libraries and sequence TCR repertoires. Study-level results and caveats: Because the study included only a small number of donors, the genetic and exposure-history diversity represented was limited. Sampling was limited to blood, and TCR repertoires in tissue likely differ from TCR repertoires in blood. Pairwise subsampling led to the expectation that sequencing depth would affect the degree of clonotype sharing among donors.

The CDR1 and CDR2 encoded by the germline V gene (reference sequence) are MNHEY and SMNVEV. The CDR3 contains 13 residues, cysteine and phenylalanine counted. Only the CDR3 DNA stays, 39 bases, in frame from base 1. V was cut back by 5 bases and J by 0 bases, leaving a gap of 8 bases between them. Using the deep immunoSEQ assay, TCR CDR3 regions were amplified from genomic DNA by multiplex PCR. For each cell subset, the extracted genomic DNA was distributed evenly across all wells of several immunoSEQ 96-well plates, and each plate served as one replicate. Each replicate PCR for unsorted PBMC received around 330 ng genomic DNA, equal to 30,000 to 35,000 T cell genomes. Ten immunoSEQ deep assay plates were used to sequence unsorted PBMC genomic DNA. Purified libraries were measured with a Qubit 3.0 fluorometer, size-checked on a Bioanalyzer 2100, and measured again with the KAPA Library Quantification kit. A separate single-read 150-cycle Illumina NextSeq 550 flow cell was used to sequence each immunoSEQ 96-well plate. On the authors' methods: Because only junctional sequences without quality scores were contained in the immunoSEQ output, filtering matching that applied to full-length reads could not be performed. Sequences were annotated with PyIR, a Python wrapper for IgBLAST v1.9, using IMGT germline references to assign V/J genes and CDR3. Any read was removed if the V/J assignment was weak (E-value above 1e-6), the CDR3 was missing, or the read contained stop codons, out-of-frame junctions, or ambiguous translated residues. V3J clonotypes were defined as sequences sharing the same inferred V gene, J gene, and CDR3 amino acid sequence. Percentage overlap between repertoires was calculated by dividing the number of shared unique clonotypes by the size of the smaller repertoire. Three approaches were used to assess repertoire richness: RTK rarefaction, the Chao1 estimator, and Recon v2.1 estimates of unobserved clonotypes. In its TCRdb copy, this immuneACCESS table keeps in-frame sequences only and misses some clones. Where compared with another copy, unresolved V genes explain less than half of these, and the others have no known cause. The V and J calls and clone size were taken over from that table, and D and trimming were inferred from the DNA. The sample table contains 520,000 or so clones; only one count was recorded for about four fifths of them. The top ten clones comprise approximately 13% of the sample.

Sequencing was done on a sample of PBMCs. The source is a woman aged 40 to 55 in good health. Some clones in this sample may be carry-over from other donors' samples. This receptor chain uses TRBV27 and TRBJ2-7, and the D gene may be TRBD1, 5 bases matching. The nucleotide sequence is given as TGTGCCAGCAGTAAAGGGGTCTCCTACGAGCAGTACTTC. This translates into CASSKGVSYEQYF.